A selection of T cell receptor beta chains follows, all from one sample in a study of blood T cells in healthy people across ages. TCRdb re-called the 5' RACE reads through MiXCR, storing one row per CDR3 protein. The table records some 700,000 distinct CDR3 sequences, roughly 44% of them present only once. Sequences were obtained from blood. Receptors originate from a woman aged 55-69 years in good health. CDR3s include the opening cysteine and the closing phenylalanine or tryptophan. D genes are given only for firm matches. Clone size is stated in some rows and not others, as once, few, many or a class when expanded.

clone_size j_call v_call d_call cdr3_nt cdr3_aa
NA TRBJ1-5 TRBV3-1 NA TGTGCCAGCAGCCAAGGGAGGGGTGGTCAGCCCCAGCATTTT CASSQGRGGQPQHF
NA TRBJ2-3 TRBV7-9 TRBD2 TGTGCCAGCAGCCCCGGGGGGGCCGTAGATACGCAGTATTTT CASSPGGAVDTQYF
many TRBJ1-2 TRBV12-3/TRBV12-4 NA TGTGCCAGCAGCCCGGGGTATGGCTACACCTTC CASSPGYGYTF
NA TRBJ2-1 TRBV7-6 TRBD2 TGTGCCAGCAGCTTAATGGCGGGGGGGCCAGGCACCTACAATGAGCAGTTCTTC CASSLMAGGPGTYNEQFF
NA TRBJ1-2 TRBV29-1 TRBD1 TGCAGCGTTGTTACCAGGGGGGATGGCTACACCTTC CSVVTRGDGYTF
NA TRBJ2-7 TRBV25-1 TRBD1 TGTGCCAGCAGTGAACCGGGGACAGGGGATTACGAGCAGTACTTC CASSEPGTGDYEQYF
many TRBJ2-5 TRBV7-9 NA TGTGCCAGCAGCTTAGCGGTTGGACAACAAGAGACCCAGTACTTC CASSLAVGQQETQYF
few TRBJ1-2 TRBV7-2 TRBD1 TGTGCCAGCAGCTTACCCGACAGGGCGCTCGGCTACACCTTC CASSLPDRALGYTF
NA TRBJ2-7 TRBV18 NA TGTGCCAGCTCCAACCCGACTACCGCCCACGAGCAGTACTTC CASSNPTTAHEQYF
NA TRBJ2-7 TRBV7-9 NA TGTGCCAGCAGCTTAGACTTGGTAGTCAATGAGCAGTACTTC CASSLDLVVNEQYF
few TRBJ2-3 TRBV20-1 TRBD1 TGCAGTGCCGCCACGGGACAGGAATTCACAGATACGCAGTATTTT CSAATGQEFTDTQYF
few TRBJ1-5 TRBV6-2/TRBV6-3 TRBD1 TGTGCCAGCAGTTACTCGGCAGGGGGTCAGCCCCAGCATTTT CASSYSAGGQPQHF
few TRBJ2-5 TRBV7-3 TRBD1 TGTGCCAGCAGCTTAATTCCTACAGGGGAAGAGACCCAGTACTTC CASSLIPTGEETQYF
few TRBJ2-7 TRBV27 NA TGTGCCAGCAGTTTATTAACAGGGTACGAGCAGTACTTC CASSLLTGYEQYF
NA TRBJ1-1 TRBV7-6 TRBD1 TGTGCCAGCAGCTCGTACAGGGGGAACACTGAAGCTTTCTTT CASSSYRGNTEAFF
few TRBJ2-1 TRBV4-2 NA TGTGCCAGCAGCCAAGTTTCCACAGGAATCTACAATGAGCAGTTCTTC CASSQVSTGIYNEQFF
few TRBJ1-6 TRBV4-2 NA TGTGCCAGCAGCCAAGGGGTATCACAGGACCCTTACTCACCCCTCCACTTT CASSQGVSQDPYSPLHF
NA TRBJ2-3 TRBV20-1 TRBD2 TGCAGTGCTGGGGGACTAGCGGGAGGCCGGAGAGGAGATACGCAGTATTTT CSAGGLAGGRRGDTQYF
few TRBJ2-3 TRBV6-5 TRBD1 TGTGCCAGCAGCAGGACAGGGGTCATCGCAGATACGCAGTATTTT CASSRTGVIADTQYF
few TRBJ2-5 TRBV5-1 TRBD2 TGCGCCAGCAGCTTGAATCCAGCGGGGCAAAAAGAGACCCAGTACTTC CASSLNPAGQKETQYF
few TRBJ1-1 TRBV20-1 NA TGCAGTGCTAGACGTACGGGACACCTCGCTGAAGCTTTCTTT CSARRTGHLAEAFF
once TRBJ2-7 TRBV12-3/TRBV12-4 NA TGTGCCAGCAGAGTGGGAGCAGGCGAGCAGTACTTC CASRVGAGEQYF
NA TRBJ2-7 TRBV3-1 TRBD2 TGTGCCAGCAACCAAGATTTGGAGCTAGCGGACGAGCAGTACTTC CASNQDLELADEQYF
many TRBJ2-3 TRBV2 TRBD1 TGTGCCAGCAGTGCCGGGACAGCCTACGATACGCAGTATTTT CASSAGTAYDTQYF
NA TRBJ2-1 TRBV24-1 TRBD2 TGTGCCACCAGTGATTTCGAACGACTAGCGGGACCGAATGAGCAGTTCTTC CATSDFERLAGPNEQFF
few TRBJ2-1 TRBV4-2 NA TGTGCCAGCAGCCAAGTTCCTCAGCGCACGGGATTAAATGAGCAGTTCTTC CASSQVPQRTGLNEQFF
NA TRBJ2-3 TRBV7-2 NA TGTGCCAGCAGCTCCAAGGGGGGCAGCACAGATACGCAGTATTTT CASSSKGGSTDTQYF
few TRBJ1-4 TRBV20-1 NA TGCAGTGCTAGAGATCCCAGGGCGGGAACTAATGAAAAACTGTTTTTT CSARDPRAGTNEKLFF
once TRBJ2-7 TRBV15 TRBD1 TGTGCCACCAGCACATGGAGACAGGGAGTTAGCGAGCAGTACTTC CATSTWRQGVSEQYF
many TRBJ1-2 TRBV27 TRBD1 TGTGCCAGCAGTCCAACAGGGGGAAGGGGCTACACCTTC CASSPTGGRGYTF
NA TRBJ1-4 TRBV6-5 NA TGTGCCACCACCTCCCTTGCAACTAATGAAAAACTGTTTTTT CATTSLATNEKLFF
NA TRBJ2-5 TRBV2 NA TGTGCCAGCAGTGAAGCTTCGCGGATCAATGAGCAGTACTTC CASSEASRINEQYF
NA TRBJ2-3 TRBV20-1 TRBD1 TGCAGTGCAACCGGGACAGGGTGCACAGATACGCAGTATTTT CSATGTGCTDTQYF
few TRBJ1-1 TRBV6-2/TRBV6-3 NA TGTGCCAGCAGTTACATGGGACACGTGAACACTGAAGCTTTCTTT CASSYMGHVNTEAFF
few TRBJ2-7 TRBV21-1 NA TGTGCCAGCAGCGCCCGACAGCTTCGGACTCAGGTACACGAGCAGTACTTC CASSARQLRTQVHEQYF
few TRBJ2-5 TRBV5-5 TRBD1 TGTGCCAGCAGCTCGGGACAGAGCGAAGAGACCCAGTACTTC CASSSGQSEETQYF
NA TRBJ2-3 TRBV6-5 NA TGTGCCAGCAGTGACATACAGGACACAGATACGCAGTATTTT CASSDIQDTDTQYF
NA TRBJ2-3 TRBV3-1 TRBD2 TGTGCCGGCAGCCAAGTAAGCGGGGGGCGCACAGATACGCAGTATTTT CAGSQVSGGRTDTQYF
few TRBJ2-7 TRBV20-1 TRBD2 TGCAGTGCTAGAGGCGGGCGGGAGGGCCTTAACGAGCAGTACTTC CSARGGREGLNEQYF
NA TRBJ2-7 TRBV27 TRBD1 TGTGCCAGCAGCCCGGAAGGGACAGGGAGGTTGTTTGACGAGCAGTACTTC CASSPEGTGRLFDEQYF
NA TRBJ2-3 TRBV11-2 NA TGTGCCAGCAGCACGGGGGACGGAGGATCCAAAGATACGCAGTATTTT CASSTGDGGSKDTQYF
many TRBJ2-3 TRBV6-5 NA TGTGCCAGCAGTTCGGGACAAAGCACAGATACGCAGTATTTT CASSSGQSTDTQYF
NA TRBJ1-2 TRBV3-1 NA TGTGCCAGCAGCAGGGATCACTGTGGCTACACCTTC CASSRDHCGYTF
many TRBJ2-6 TRBV20-1 NA TGCAGTGCTAGAGTCGGGTACTCTGGGGCCAACGTCCTGACTTTC CSARVGYSGANVLTF
NA TRBJ1-6 TRBV6-6 NA TGTGCCAGCAGCGAAATCGGCCGGGGGCGGTCACCCCTCCACTTT CASSEIGRGRSPLHF
many TRBJ1-5 TRBV10-3 NA TGTGCCATCAGCAGGGATCGTCATCAGCCCCAGCATTTT CAISRDRHQPQHF
NA TRBJ2-7 TRBV20-1 TRBD2 TGCAGTGCTAACCTCGAACTAGCGGGTTACGAGCAGTACTTC CSANLELAGYEQYF
NA TRBJ2-3 TRBV20-1 NA TGCAGTGCTAGAGATCGTAACAGAGAGGGGACAGATACGCAGTATTTT CSARDRNREGTDTQYF
NA TRBJ2-1 TRBV6-2/TRBV6-3 NA TGTGCCAGCAGCCCACTTTGTGAGCAGTTCTTC CASSPLCEQFF
few TRBJ2-1 TRBV5-1 TRBD2 TGCGCCAGCAGCTCAATAGCGGGGGTTACCGATGAGCAGTTCTTC CASSSIAGVTDEQFF
NA TRBJ2-3 TRBV7-2 TRBD1 TGTGCCAGCAGCTTAGACAGGGGGCCGAGCACAGATACGCAGTATTTT CASSLDRGPSTDTQYF
NA TRBJ1-2 TRBV20-1 NA TGCAGTGCTGCTCCGCGAGACTATGGCTACACCTTC CSAAPRDYGYTF
NA TRBJ2-7 TRBV20-1 NA TGCAGTGCAACCGGGACACACAACTCCTACGAGCAGTACTTC CSATGTHNSYEQYF